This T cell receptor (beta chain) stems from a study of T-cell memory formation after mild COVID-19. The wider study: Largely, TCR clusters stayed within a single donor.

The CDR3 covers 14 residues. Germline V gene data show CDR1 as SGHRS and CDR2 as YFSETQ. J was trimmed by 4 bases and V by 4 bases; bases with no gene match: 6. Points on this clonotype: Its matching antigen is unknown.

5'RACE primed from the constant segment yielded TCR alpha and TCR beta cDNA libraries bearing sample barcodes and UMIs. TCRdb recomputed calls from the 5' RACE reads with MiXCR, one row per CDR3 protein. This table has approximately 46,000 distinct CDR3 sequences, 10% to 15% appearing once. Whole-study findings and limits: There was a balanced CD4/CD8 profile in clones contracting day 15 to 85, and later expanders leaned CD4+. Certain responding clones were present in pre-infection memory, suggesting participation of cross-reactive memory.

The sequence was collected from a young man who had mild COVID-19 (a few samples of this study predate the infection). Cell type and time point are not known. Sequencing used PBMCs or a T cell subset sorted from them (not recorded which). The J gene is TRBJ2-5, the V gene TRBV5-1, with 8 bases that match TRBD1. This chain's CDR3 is CASSKGQGLETQYF. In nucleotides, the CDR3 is TGCGCCAGCAGCAAAGGACAGGGCTTAGAGACCCAGTACTTC.